A selection of T cell receptor beta chains follows, all from one sample in a study of response to subunit inactivated influenza vaccine. TCRdb recomputed calls from the RT-PCR reads with MiXCR, one row per CDR3 protein. The sample carries 300,000 to 350,000 distinct CDR3 sequences, roughly 22% recorded once. The material was PBMCs from blood, obtained 21 months after vaccination. The source is a man between 50 and 70 years old who received an inactivated influenza vaccine. Both conserved end residues are part of each CDR3. Each record gives: J gene, V gene, CDR3 protein.

TRBJ2-7 TRBV29-1 CSVVGLAGPYEQYF
TRBJ1-2 TRBV19 CASSSAPSNYGYTF
TRBJ2-3 TRBV9 CASSVGQEGAQYF
TRBJ1-1 TRBV6-5 CASSYSSNRGTEAFF
TRBJ1-5 TRBV7-8 CASSFGSVGEGNQPQHF
TRBJ2-7 TRBV10-3 CAIRAAYEQYF
TRBJ2-1 TRBV24-1 CATSPSGRNEQFF
TRBJ2-7 TRBV7-9 CASRNSEGTYEQYF
TRBJ2-5 TRBV30 CAWSGRRTFLQETQYF
TRBJ1-5 TRBV4-3 CASSPDRGLHNQPQHF
TRBJ2-7 TRBV11-2 CASGPTGGGSYEQYF
TRBJ1-2 TRBV12-3/TRBV12-4 CASSFLGGGYTF
TRBJ1-3 TRBV5-8 CASAQGNSGNTIYF
TRBJ1-1 TRBV5-1 CASSLPTKTGTGGGRTEAFF
TRBJ1-4 TRBV4-3 CASKYGQGSEKLFF
TRBJ1-2 TRBV30 CAWRRTGTHGYTF
TRBJ2-1 TRBV12-3/TRBV12-4 CASSPTRRENYNEQFF
TRBJ2-2 TRBV12-3/TRBV12-4 CASSSTRNTGELFF
TRBJ1-5 TRBV28 CASMGTGWNQPQHF
TRBJ1-6 TRBV7-9 CASSSHGQGVENSPLHF
TRBJ2-1 TRBV3-1 CASSQVRNNEQFF
TRBJ1-1 TRBV5-1 CASSLASTGGNTEAFF